These T cell receptor beta chains were read from a single sample in a study of blood T cell repertoires in COVID-19. The method was immunoSEQ multiplex PCR; TCRdb's version includes in-frame clones alone and lacks a portion of them. The sample has about 300,000 clones; approximately 84% are singletons. Sequenced material: peripheral blood. Every receptor here comes from a human donor with COVID-19, enrolled during active disease. The donor label of this sample is uncertain. The CDR3 runs from the conserved cysteine through the conserved F or W. The order of the fields is V gene, CDR3 protein.

>TRBV6-5
CASSHREDSGNTIYF
>TRBV14
CASSQKGRIAGGYNEQFF
>TRBV9
CASSSRVSGNTIYF
>TRBV3-1/TRBV3-2
CASSPSGRVGETQYF
>TRBV29-1
CSVGSPPESSYNEQFF
>TRBV7-2
CASSFGRYTYNEQFF
>TRBV28
CASSLPTLTRAEDTQYF
>TRBV19
CASSIGDSALMNTEAFF
>TRBV28
CASSSPLYDRAVQPQHF
>TRBV6-5
CASSTLEGASVQYF
>TRBV3-1/TRBV3-2
CASSQPQGPTDTQYF
>TRBV4-1
CASSLSGTSGVYEQYF
>TRBV3-1/TRBV3-2
CASSPSQGARNSPLHF
>TRBV19
CASRRQGVNNQPQHF
>TRBV7-2
CASSPRASGPQQFF
>TRBV5-4
CASSFSGGRHSYEQYF
>TRBV3-1/TRBV3-2
CASSPAAVVTDTQYF
>TRBV18
CASSRGTPATNEKLFF
>TRBV30
CAWDPDRYNEKLFF
>TRBV7-9
CASSPGIATNEKLFF